This T cell receptor beta chain was identified in a study of CD8 T cells in Susac syndrome. With random hexamers, reverse transcription was performed on about 0.5 to 1 ug of RNA. A multiplex approach, immunoSEQ multiplex PCR, amplified TCR beta CDR3 across 54 Vbeta and 13 Jbeta. Via MiXCR, TCRdb re-called the immunoSEQ multiplex PCR reads, giving one row per CDR3 protein. The sample contains about 150,000 distinct CDR3 sequences, just under 97% of which appear only once. This clonotype was recorded once. TCR beta sequences were obtained from blood CD8+ and CD4+ T cells. The multiple sclerosis controls were treatment-naive patients with relapsing-remitting disease that was stable or active. Negative isolation was used for CD8+ and CD4+ T cells, and FACS enrichment was applied to TEMRA cells. The source of this sequence is a human donor with multiple sclerosis. The material sequenced was CD8+ T cells from PBMCs.

CDR3 residues: CASSGPPLNTEAFF. As DNA, the CDR3 is TGTGCCAGCAGCGGGCCGCCTTTGAACACTGAAGCTTTCTTT. The gene calls are TRBV5-6 and TRBJ1-1; D gene ambiguous. The CDR3 is 14 residues long. CDR1 is SGHDT, CDR2 YYEEEE, per germline. V lost 4 bases and J 0 bases, leaving 10 bases between the germline ends.